These 18 T cell receptor beta chains were sequenced from one sample in a study of T-cell memory formation after mild COVID-19. TCRdb re-called the 5' RACE reads with MiXCR, one entry per CDR3 protein. The top ten hold around 3.3% of the sample, which has about 200,000 distinct CDR3 sequences, around 8.8% seen once. The sample consisted of PBMCs or a T cell subset sorted from them (not recorded which). The origin of the receptors is a man aged 18 to 30 who had mild COVID-19 (a few samples of this study predate the infection). Cell type and time point are not known.

The sample holds a few counts of this clonotype. This chain joins TRBV15 and TRBJ2-1, with unresolved D. The CDR3 length is 15 residues. Germline V CDR1 and CDR2: LNHNV, YYDKDF (reference sequence). Trimming took 0 bases from V and 6 from J, leaving 12 bases between them. The CDR3 protein is CATSRDLLPLNEQFF. CDR3 DNA: TGTGCCACCAGCAGAGACCTACTTCCTCTCAATGAGCAGTTCTTC.

This clonotype has just a few counts. The chain links TRBV5-6 to TRBJ2-5; perhaps D is TRBD1 or TRBD2 (5 bases each). Per the germline V gene, CDR1 is SGHDT and CDR2 is YYEEEE. The CDR3 consists of 16 residues. V lost 3 bases, J lost 4 bases, and 19 bases lay in between. As DNA, the CDR3 is TGTGCCAGCAGCTACGAGTCCGGGGCGCGGCTAGAGACCCAGTACTTC. Amino acid sequence: CASSYESGARLETQYF.

This chain joins TRBV9 and TRBJ2-1; 8 bases agree with TRBD2. This CDR3 spans 17 amino acids. With V trimmed by 0 bases and J by 6 bases, 11 bases remained unmatched. Looked up from germline, CDR1 is SGDLS and CDR2 is YYNGEE. CDR3 sequence reads: CASSVAYRSGGLNEQFF. DNA for the CDR3: TGTGCCAGCAGCGTAGCTTATAGGAGCGGGGGCCTCAATGAGCAGTTCTTC. The full variable domain, rest sourced from reference TRBV9 and TRBJ2-1, is DSGVTQTPKHLITATGQRVTLRCSPRSGDLSVYWYQQSLDQGLQFLIQYYNGEERAKGNILERFSAQQFPDLHSELNLSSLELGDSALYFCASSVAYRSGGLNEQFFGPGTRLTVL.

This clonotype was counted ten times or more. V and J are TRBV20-1 and TRBJ1-1, with TRBD1 matching over 7 bases. The V gene's germline CDR1 is DFQATT and CDR2 SNEGSKA (reference sequence). Trimming took 6 bases from V and 3 from J; bases not matched to a gene: 7. The CDR3 has 13 residues. DNA for the CDR3: TGCAGTGCCCGCAGTGACAGGGACACTGAAGCTTTCTTT. Its translation is CSARSDRDTEAFF.

V is TRBV11-2 and J is TRBJ2-7; the D is unclear. The CDR3 contains 14 residues. Trimming shortened V by 2 bases and J by 1 base, and 9 bases separated the two germline ends. Germline-derived CDR1 and CDR2 are SGHAT and FQNNGV. The CDR3 is CASSLRAPSYEQYF. The CDR3 DNA reads TGTGCCAGCAGCTTACGTGCCCCTTCCTACGAGCAGTACTTC.

This chain links TRBV25-1 with TRBJ2-2; 9 positions match TRBD1. Germline CDR1 and CDR2: MGHDK and SYGVNS. The CDR3 length is 16 residues. Trimming removed 4 bases from V and 7 bases from J; junction bases left unmatched: 10. The CDR3 here is CASSAGRTGAIGELFF. DNA for the CDR3: TGTGCCAGCAGTGCAGGTCGGACAGGGGCCATCGGGGAGCTGTTTTTT. Complete variable domain (other parts from reference TRBV25-1 and TRBJ2-2): EADIYQTPRYLVIGTGKKITLECSQTMGHDKMYWYQQDPGMELHLIHYSYGVNSTEKGDLSSESTVSRIRTEHFPLTLESARPSHTSQYLCASSAGRTGAIGELFFGEGSRLTVL.

This chain links TRBV20-1 with TRBJ2-5, with D unresolved. V was trimmed by 5 bases and J by 5 bases, leaving 15 bases between them. Germline V gives CDR1 DFQATT, CDR2 SNEGSKA (reference sequence). The length of the CDR3 is 13 residues. CDR3 sequence: CSASGSGRETQYF. The CDR3 DNA is TGCAGTGCTTCCGGATCGGGCAGGGAGACCCAGTACTTC.

This clonotype turned up a few times. The chain combines TRBV4-1 with TRBJ2-3; D possibly corresponds to TRBD1 (6 bases). V lost 0 bases and J lost 4, with 8 bases in between. The CDR3 sequence is 14 residues long. Germline V gene sequence: CDR1 MGHRA, CDR2 YSYEKL. For the CDR3, the DNA is TGCGCCAGCAGCCAAGAGTACAGGGCAGATACGCAGTATTTT. Protein sequence: CASSQEYRADTQYF.

This clonotype was seen only a few times. The chain joins TRBV6-2 or TRBV6-3 to TRBJ2-2; D not certain. The germline V and J ends were trimmed by 0 bases and 3 bases, with 8 bases remaining between them. CDR1 is MNHEY and CDR2 is SVGEGT in the germline V gene. The CDR3 is 15 amino acids. This chain's CDR3 is CASSYSNTYTGELFF. The DNA of the CDR3 is TGTGCCAGCAGTTACTCGAACACTTACACCGGGGAGCTGTTTTTT.

This clonotype was recorded a few times. The CDR3 here is CASSLDILALETQYF. CDR3 DNA sequence: TGTGCCAGCAGCTTAGATATTTTAGCCCTGGAGACCCAGTACTTC. J is TRBJ2-5 and V is TRBV11-2; D is ambiguous. Trimming shortened V by 0 bases and J by 5 bases, and 13 bases separated the two germline ends. This CDR3 has 15 residues. CDR1 and CDR2 from the germline V gene are SGHAT and FQNNGV.

This clonotype showed up just a few times. The V and J genes are TRBV14 and TRBJ1-2; 7 bases are a match to TRBD1. Trimming cost V 1 base and J 6 bases; bases outside gene matches: 5. The CDR3 totals 14 residues. CDR1 is SGHDN, CDR2 FVKESK, per germline. The CDR3 nucleotides read TGTGCCAGCAGCCAAGCGACAGGGTTCCATGGCTACACCTTC. Amino acids: CASSQATGFHGYTF.

This clonotype was counted ten times or more. The chain employs TRBV4-3 and TRBJ1-1; possibly TRBD1 for D (5 bases). The CDR3 covers 14 residues. V was pared by 1 base and J by 1 base, with 7 bases between. CDR1 is LGHNA, CDR2 YSLEER, per germline. The CDR3 DNA is TGCGCCAGCAGCCAAGCAGACAGGAACACTGAAGCTTTCTTT. This gives the protein CASSQADRNTEAFF.

This clonotype was observed many times. V is TRBV7-2 and J is TRBJ2-2; 7 bases line up with TRBD1. V gave up 6 bases and J gave up 4 bases; unmatched junction bases: 8. The length of the CDR3 is 15 residues. Germline V gene data show CDR1 as SGHTA and CDR2 as FQGNSA. In DNA form, the CDR3 reads TGTGCCAGCAGGGAACAGGGGACGGGCACCGGGGAGCTGTTTTTT. Amino acids: CASREQGTGTGELFF.

The table lists this clonotype with many counts. The rearrangement links TRBV29-1 to TRBJ2-3; D is perhaps TRBD2 (6 bases). Trimming shortened V by 2 bases and J by 2 bases, and 17 bases separated the two germline ends. The CDR3 runs 16 residues. The germline gives CDR1 SQVTM, CDR2 ANQGSEA. In DNA form, the CDR3 reads TGCAGCGTTGAAATAGTGCGGGGATGGATCACAGATACGCAGTATTTT. It specifies CSVEIVRGWITDTQYF.

The chain uses TRBV19 and TRBJ2-3; no clear D gene. The CDR3 runs to 13 residues. Looked up from germline, CDR1 is LNHDA and CDR2 is SQIVND (reference sequence). V was trimmed by 3 bases and J by 2 bases, leaving 6 bases between them. CDR3 DNA: TGTGCCAGTAGTATCGGAAACACAGATACGCAGTATTTT. Protein: CASSIGNTDTQYF.

This clonotype was seen repeatedly, ten times or more. The junction does not match germline at one end; this may be a read error. CDR3 coding DNA: TGTGCCAGCAGCTTGGGGGGCCCCTACGAGCAGTACTTC. Amino acid sequence: CASSLGGPYEQYF. The rearrangement uses TRBV5-1 and TRBJ2-7, with D possibly called TRBD1 or TRBD2 (6 bases each). Germline V CDR1 and CDR2: SGHRS, YFSETQ. CDR3 size: 13 residues.

A few counts support this clonotype. V usage is TRBV5-1 and J usage is TRBJ2-1; 11 bases fit TRBD1. V gave up 4 bases and J gave up 7 bases; unmatched junction bases: 7. This CDR3 contains 15 residues. Germline loops: CDR1 SGHRS, CDR2 YFSETQ. In DNA, the CDR3 is TGCGCCAGCAGCCGAGGACAGGGGGCTTTAAATGAGCAGTTCTTC. It encodes CASSRGQGALNEQFF.

This clonotype was found a few times. In DNA, the CDR3 is TGTGCCAGCAGTCCGGGACAGGGAACACAGCCCCAGCATTTT. Amino acid sequence: CASSPGQGTQPQHF. The chain links TRBV28 to TRBJ1-5; 9 bases fit TRBD1. The CDR3 extends over 14 amino acids. Unmatched junction bases numbered 6, after V lost 5 bases and J lost 7 bases. Germline CDR1 is MDHEN and CDR2 is SYDVKM.